This T cell receptor beta chain was sequenced during a study of cytomegalovirus exposure and HLA in healthy donors. Study outcomes and limitations: Later work found most CMV-associated TCR beta chains apparently HLA-restricted.

Use of 60 Vbeta and 13 Jbeta primers characterized the PCR. TCRdb's copy holds only in-frame clones and misses some; the assay was immunoSEQ multiplex PCR. The data contain under 90,000 clones, about 68% of them seen just once; the ten biggest clones take up 9.1%. V was shortened by 2 bases and J by 1 base, with 7 bases between the two germline ends. The CDR3 runs to 13 residues. In germline, CDR1 is SGHRS, CDR2 YFSETQ. About this clone: Antigen: not known.

The sequenced sample consisted of PBMCs. The genes are TRBV5-1 and TRBJ2-7; D uncertain. The receptor comes from a man aged 40-55 years in good health and CMV-seropositive. DNA for the CDR3: TGCGCCAGCAGCTTAAGAGAATCCTACGAGCAGTACTTC. This encodes CASSLRESYEQYF.